Listed here are 20 T cell receptor beta chains from one sample, sequenced in a study of shared clonotypes between healthy human individuals. CD45RO-negative, CCR7-positively selected cells formed the naive CD8 fraction, excluding terminally differentiated effector memory CD45RA+ cells. Measured with immunoSEQ multiplex PCR; TCRdb has only the in-frame clones, and not every one. The data hold around 2,100,000 clones, with roughly 95% observed a single time. Sequencing used naive CD8+ T cells sorted from blood. The receptors stem from a man younger than 35 in good health.

This chain connects TRBV7-9 to TRBJ2-1; possible D gene TRBD1, 6 bases. Trimming stripped 1 base from V and 0 bases from J, with 10 bases between. The CDR3 length is 16 residues. The germline V gene encodes CDR1 SEHNR and CDR2 FQNEAQ (reference sequence). CDR3 region: CASSLGGLDSYNEQFF. The CDR3 region has the DNA TGTGCCAGCAGCTTAGGGGGGCTGGACTCCTACAATGAGCAGTTCTTC.

Turning to this clone: The identical CDR3 is also encoded by other nucleotide sequences in the sample. V is TRBV9 and J is TRBJ1-1; no clear D. The CDR3 is made up of 13 amino acids. The ends were cut back, 0 bases at V and 4 bases at J, with 7 bases in the middle. Germline CDR1 is SGDLS and CDR2 is YYNGEE. The CDR3 spells CASSVGGTTEAFF. CDR3 DNA: TGTGCCAGCAGCGTAGGCGGCACCACTGAAGCTTTCTTT.

The chain recombines TRBV27 with TRBJ2-1; tentatively, D is TRBD1 (6 bases). Trimming left V 2 bases short and J 4 bases short, with 9 bases between. The CDR3 covers 14 residues. The germline V gene has CDR1 MNHEY and CDR2 SMNVEV (reference sequence). CDR3 amino acids: CASSLGTMYNEQFF. The CDR3 nucleotides are TGTGCCAGCAGTTTAGGGACAATGTACAATGAGCAGTTCTTC.

The chain joins TRBV7-9 to TRBJ1-6; D gene uncertain. Trimming took 4 bases from V and 7 from J, leaving 14 bases between them. This CDR3 region has 15 residues. The germline CDR1 and CDR2 sequences are SEHNR and FQNEAQ (reference sequence). In DNA form, the CDR3 reads TGTGCCAGCAGCTCATCTGATGGTGCAAATTCACCCCTCCACTTT. Translated, it gives CASSSSDGANSPLHF.

This chain connects TRBV11-2 to TRBJ2-1; D tentatively reads TRBD1 or TRBD2 (6 bases each). The CDR3 covers 15 residues. V gave up 1 base and J gave up 0 bases, with 7 bases separating them. Germline-derived CDR1 and CDR2 are SGHAT and FQNNGV. CDR3 sequence: CASSLGGASYNEQFF. CDR3 bases: TGTGCCAGCAGCTTAGGGGGGGCCTCCTACAATGAGCAGTTCTTC.

This clone was detected only once. The chain is built from TRBV7-6 and TRBJ2-6, with D unclear. Germline V gene lookup returns CDR1 SGHVS and CDR2 FNYEAQ. The germline V and J ends were trimmed by 1 base and 0 bases, with 16 bases remaining between them. The CDR3 runs 19 residues. As DNA, the CDR3 is TGTGCCAGCAGCTTAGAGCCTTTCAAGGAACTCTCTGGGGCCAACGTCCTGACTTTC. It encodes CASSLEPFKELSGANVLTF.

DNA of the CDR3: TGTGCCAGCAGCACGGGAGTAGGTGGAAACACCATATATTTT. Residues: CASSTGVGGNTIYF. This chain joins TRBV9 and TRBJ1-3; D remains unclear. The length of the CDR3 is 14 residues. V shed 4 bases and J shed 3 bases, with 11 bases lying between them. Germline-derived CDR1 and CDR2 are SGDLS and YYNGEE.

This chain links TRBV18 with TRBJ1-2; the match to TRBD1 covers 8 bases. V was pared by 9 bases and J by 4 bases, with 7 bases of the junction left unmatched. This CDR3 comprises 13 residues. Germline V gene data show CDR1 as KGHSH and CDR2 as LQKENI. CDR3 sequence: CARISQGGYGYTF. The CDR3 DNA reads as TGTGCCAGAATATCACAGGGGGGCTATGGCTACACCTTC.

The genes are TRBV25-1 and TRBJ1-2; D not certain. V lost 1 base and J lost 2, with 8 bases in between. The CDR3 covers 14 residues. Germline CDR1 is MGHDK and CDR2 is SYGVNS. CDR3 region: CASSEWGENYGYTF. In DNA, the CDR3 is TGTGCCAGCAGTGAATGGGGAGAAAACTATGGCTACACCTTC.

V is TRBV7-2 and J is TRBJ1-1; D possibly corresponds to TRBD1 (5 bases). The V end was cut by 2 bases, the J end by 2 bases, with 15 bases between. The CDR3 runs 16 residues. The germline V gene encodes CDR1 SGHTA and CDR2 FQGNSA. The CDR3 region is CASSLIGGGYNTEAFF. As DNA, the CDR3 is TGTGCCAGCAGCTTAATTGGGGGGGGTTACAACACTGAAGCTTTCTTT.

As for this clone: Other DNA sequences in this sample translate to the same CDR3. V gene TRBV19 combines with J gene TRBJ2-7, with D perhaps matching TRBD2 (6 bases). CDR1 is LNHDA, CDR2 SQIVND, per germline (reference sequence). CDR3 length equals 12 residues. V was shortened by 6 bases and J by 2 bases, with 8 bases between the two germline ends. The CDR3 here is CASSPGAYEQYF. For the CDR3, the DNA is TGTGCCAGTAGCCCGGGAGCCTACGAGCAGTACTTC.

The V call is TRBV19, the J call TRBJ2-5, with 9 bases aligning to TRBD2. The CDR3 has 13 amino acids. Germline assignment: CDR1 LNHDA and CDR2 SQIVND (reference sequence). The V and J ends lost 9 bases and 5 bases, in that order; junction bases with no gene match: 7. The chain's CDR3 is CASGGLALETQYF. The CDR3 nucleotides are TGTGCCAGCGGAGGACTAGCGTTGGAGACCCAGTACTTC.

The chain has TRBV7-6 and TRBJ2-7; D ambiguous. Germline V gene data show CDR1 as SGHVS and CDR2 as FNYEAQ. V was shortened by 0 bases and J by 3 bases, with 12 bases between the two germline ends. This CDR3 is 15 amino acids long. CDR3 amino acids: CASSLAVDSNYEQYF. In nucleotides, the CDR3 is TGTGCCAGCAGCTTAGCGGTAGATTCGAACTACGAGCAGTACTTC. Full variable domain (rest looked up from reference TRBV7-6 and TRBJ2-7): GAGVSQSPRYKVTKRGQDVALRCDPISGHVSLYWYRQALGQGPEFLTYFNYEAQQDKSGLPNDRFSAERPEGSISTLTIQRTEQRDSAMYRCASSLAVDSNYEQYFGPGTRLTVT.

The rearrangement joins TRBV7-3 to TRBJ2-5; 10 bases match TRBD1. Germline trimming cut 3 bases from V and 9 bases from J; bases unmatched to any gene: 1. The germline V gene has CDR1 SGHTA and CDR2 FQGTGA. The CDR3 length is 12 residues. The CDR3 DNA reads TGTGCCAGCAGCTTGGGACAGGGGCCCCAGTACTTC. Encoded protein: CASSLGQGPQYF.

The chain links TRBV27 to TRBJ2-2, with TRBD2 as a possible D gene (6 bases). V was pared by 4 bases and J by 4 bases, with 16 bases between. The CDR3 runs 16 residues. Per germline, CDR1 MNHEY and CDR2 SMNVEV (reference sequence). As DNA, the CDR3 is TGTGCCAGCAGTTCCTTACGGGTGGAGGGCACCGGGGAGCTGTTTTTT. This gives the protein CASSSLRVEGTGELFF.

The J gene is TRBJ1-5, the V gene TRBV6-4; TRBD1 aligns across 10 bases. Germline loops: CDR1 MRHNA, CDR2 SNTAGT. V lost 3 bases, J lost 6 bases, and 5 bases stayed unmatched. This CDR3 is built from 15 residues. CDR3 sequence (DNA): TGTGCCAGCAGTGAGGGGGACAGGGGCCCTCAGCCCCAGCATTTT. Translation gives CASSEGDRGPQPQHF.

As DNA, the CDR3 is TGTGCCAGCAGCCCGGGACTTTTGGGCCTTTCGACCTACGAGCAGTACTTC. Translated, it gives CASSPGLLGLSTYEQYF. The chain links TRBV7-2 to TRBJ2-7; a weak D match, TRBD2 (6 bases). The CDR3 extends over 17 amino acids. V lost 5 bases and J 2 bases, leaving 22 bases between the germline ends. Germline values: CDR1 SGHTA, CDR2 FQGNSA.

This clone was observed a single time. The CDR3 is CASSLEYLGNTGELFF. The DNA of the CDR3 is TGTGCCAGCAGCTTGGAATACCTAGGGAACACCGGGGAGCTGTTTTTT. V is TRBV5-5 and J is TRBJ2-2, with no clear D. The V end lost 0 bases, the J end lost 1 base, and 10 bases lay between the germline ends. The germline CDR1 and CDR2 sequences are SGHKS and YYEKEE (reference sequence). CDR3 length equals 16 residues.

This chain links TRBV4-1 with TRBJ1-4, with D unclear. The V gene's germline CDR1 is MGHRA and CDR2 YSYEKL. V was pared by 1 base and J by 5 bases, with 11 bases between. The CDR3 is 15 amino acids. Written as DNA, the CDR3 is TGCGCCAGCAGCCAAGTGGGCCGGGGAAATGAAAAACTGTTTTTT. It encodes CASSQVGRGNEKLFF.

The chain carries TRBV10-2 and TRBJ2-7; D is ambiguous. Looked up from germline, CDR1 is WSHSY and CDR2 is SAAADI. The V end was cut by 6 bases, the J end by 2 bases, with 11 bases between. CDR3 size: 13 residues. The CDR3 DNA follows: TGCGCCAGCAGGGGCTACTCCCCCTACGAGCAGTACTTC. It codes for CASRGYSPYEQYF.